The 27 T cell receptor beta chains below all came from one sample that was sequenced in a study of vaccination and CD4 T cells after COVID-19. These receptors are not linked to any known antigen. Cultured CD4+ T cell DNA underwent sequencing with the Oncomine TCR Beta short-read assay. TCRdb independently ran MiXCR on the PCR reads; one entry per CDR3 protein. The sample shows over 20,000 distinct CDR3 sequences, less than 40% of them seen only once. Sample time point: late sampling 161 to 241 days after vaccination in three convalescent patients. Treatment here: roughly ten-day PBMC culture with coronavirus spike peptide pools or control peptides (ViraFEST assay). The material sequenced was CD4+ T cells from blood, cultured in vitro, taken about 7 months after SARS-CoV-2 vaccination. These receptors came from a human donor who had recovered from COVID-19.

This clonotype has only a few counts. This chain joins TRBV24-1 and TRBJ1-5, with 7 bases lining up with TRBD1. V shed 4 bases and J 5 bases; nucleotides not matched to a gene: 7. CDR1 KGHDR and CDR2 SFDVKD come from the germline V gene. The length of the CDR3 is 15 residues. This CDR3 is CATSEGDSYYQPQHF. Here the CDR3 DNA reads TGTGCCACCAGTGAGGGGGACAGCTATTATCAGCCCCAGCATTTT.

The rearrangement joins TRBV19 to TRBJ2-5, with TRBD1 matching over 10 bases. Trimming took 4 bases from V and 3 from J; bases not matched to a gene: 2. The germline V gene has CDR1 LNHDA and CDR2 SQIVND (reference sequence). The CDR3 contains 14 residues. The CDR3 spells CASSTGTGEETQYF. The DNA for the CDR3 is TGTGCCAGTAGTACCGGGACAGGGGAAGAGACCCAGTACTTC.

The rearrangement links TRBV28 to TRBJ2-7, with TRBD2 matching 7 bases. Looked up from germline, CDR1 is MDHEN and CDR2 is SYDVKM. The CDR3 has 15 amino acids. J gave up 6 bases and V 5 bases, and 13 bases lay outside the gene matches. The CDR3, as DNA: TGTGCCAGCAGTATCTTGGGGGAGGGCCGGGTCGAGCAGTACTTC. This gives the protein CASSILGEGRVEQYF.

This clonotype was seen a handful of times. The chain has TRBV20-1 and TRBJ1-5, with D possibly matching TRBD1 (5 bases). Germline V CDR1 and CDR2: DFQATT, SNEGSKA (reference sequence). V was trimmed by 1 base and J by 6 bases, leaving 13 bases between them. The CDR3 length is 14 residues. The CDR3 DNA reads as TGCAGTGCTAGAGCCCTAGCGGGGGGTCAGCCCCAGCATTTT. Its translation: CSARALAGGQPQHF.

The genes are TRBV6-1 and TRBJ1-2, with TRBD1 identical over 8 bases. Per the germline V gene, CDR1 is MNHNS and CDR2 is SASEGT. The CDR3 is made up of 14 amino acids. V was clipped by 6 bases and J by 6 bases; unmatched bases: 9. As DNA, the CDR3 is TGTGCCAGCAGAATAAAGGGACAGGTTGATGGCTACACCTTC. Amino acids: CASRIKGQVDGYTF.

The chain is built from TRBV30 and TRBJ2-1, with 10 bases fitting TRBD2. The V gene's germline CDR1 is GTSNPN and CDR2 SVGIG (reference sequence). Unmatched junction bases numbered 5, after V lost 5 bases and J lost 4 bases. The CDR3 is 14 residues long. The DNA for the CDR3 is TGTGCCTGGGCCGGGACTAGCGCGTACAATGAGCAGTTCTTC. This sequence encodes CAWAGTSAYNEQFF.

The chain couples TRBV4-1 to TRBJ2-3; D is unclear. CDR1 and CDR2 from the germline V gene are MGHRA and YSYEKL. The V gene lost 3 bases and the J gene lost 6 bases, with 7 bases spanning the gap. The CDR3 runs to 12 residues. The CDR3 region is CASSHPLDTQYF. The DNA for the CDR3 is TGCGCCAGCAGCCACCCGTTGGATACGCAGTATTTT.

Only a few counts were recorded for this clonotype. The chain employs TRBV20-1 and TRBJ2-1; perhaps TRBD2 as D (6 bases). This CDR3 contains 14 residues. Trimming took 3 bases from V and 4 from J, leaving 13 bases between them. Looked up from germline, CDR1 is DFQATT and CDR2 is SNEGSKA (reference sequence). The CDR3: CSASTGGFYNEQFF. Here the CDR3 DNA reads TGCAGTGCTAGCACTGGGGGGTTTTACAATGAGCAGTTCTTC.

There are a few counts of this clonotype. The chain recombines TRBV7-3 with TRBJ2-2; 8 nucleotides match TRBD1. After removal of 5 bases from V and 3 bases from J, the junction contained 2 bases not matched to a gene. Per the germline V gene, CDR1 is SGHTA and CDR2 is FQGTGA. This CDR3 spans 14 amino acids. The CDR3 here is CASSGQGDTGELFF. The CDR3 DNA reads as TGTGCCAGCAGCGGACAGGGTGACACCGGGGAGCTGTTTTTT.

This clonotype is medium-sized within its sample. CDR3 bases: TGCAGTGCTAGCTCGCTAGCGGGAGTTGAGCAGTTCTTC. Translating gives CSASSLAGVEQFF. J is TRBJ2-1 and V is TRBV20-1; 10 bases align to TRBD2. Germline V gene lookup returns CDR1 DFQATT and CDR2 SNEGSKA (reference sequence). This CDR3 contains 13 residues. The J segment lost 9 bases and the V segment lost 3 bases, leaving 5 bases of the junction unmatched.

The genes are TRBV6-2 or TRBV6-3 and TRBJ2-1, with TRBD2 matching 10 bases. There are 16 residues in the CDR3. The V segment lost 5 bases and the J segment 7 bases; nucleotides outside the gene matches: 11. From germline, CDR1 is MNHEY and CDR2 SVGEGT. The CDR3 loop is CASSIGRAGGYNEQFF. Written as DNA, the CDR3 is TGTGCCAGCAGTATCGGACGAGCGGGAGGGTATAATGAGCAGTTCTTC.

The rearrangement uses TRBV14 and TRBJ2-5; no definite D call. Looked up from germline, CDR1 is SGHDN and CDR2 is FVKESK. Trimming cost V 1 base and J 0 bases, with 6 bases left between them. This CDR3 comprises 14 residues. CDR3 sequence reads: CASSQATYQETQYF. Written as DNA, the CDR3 is TGTGCCAGCAGCCAAGCAACGTACCAAGAGACCCAGTACTTC.

The genes are TRBV28 and TRBJ2-5; tentatively, D is TRBD2 (6 bases). Trimming pared 3 bases from V and 5 bases from J, leaving 10 bases between. The V gene's germline CDR1 is MDHEN and CDR2 SYDVKM. This CDR3 is built from 13 residues. CDR3 loop: CASSFHGGETQYF. The CDR3 DNA reads as TGTGCCAGCAGTTTTCATGGAGGGGAGACCCAGTACTTC.

This clonotype was counted a few times. The gene calls are TRBV20-1 and TRBJ1-2, with 9 bases identical to TRBD1. After removal of 6 bases from V and 8 bases from J, the junction contained 16 bases not matched to a gene. The CDR3 is 15 residues long. The germline CDR1 and CDR2 sequences are DFQATT and SNEGSKA (reference sequence). The CDR3 DNA sequence: TGCAGTGCACCAATTACAGGGGGCACTTTCGGAGGCTACACCTTC. This translates into CSAPITGGTFGGYTF.

This clonotype came up a few times. The chain couples TRBV28 to TRBJ1-5; D call uncertain. Germline V lookup: CDR1 MDHEN, CDR2 SYDVKM. Trimming shortened V by 5 bases and J by 2 bases, and 1 base separated the two germline ends. The CDR3 consists of 11 residues. CDR3 region: CASSRNQPQHF. Written as DNA, the CDR3 is TGTGCCAGCAGTCGCAATCAGCCCCAGCATTTT.

This clonotype has just a few counts. The chain employs TRBV7-2 and TRBJ2-7; D is perhaps TRBD1 (6 bases). This CDR3 has 14 amino acids. Germline values: CDR1 SGHTA, CDR2 FQGNSA. The V end lost 2 bases, the J end lost 6 bases, and 14 bases lay between the germline ends. CDR3 protein: CASSLFYRVGEQYF. The CDR3 DNA reads TGTGCCAGCAGCTTATTTTACAGGGTGGGCGAGCAGTACTTC.

This clonotype appeared a few times. The genes are TRBV20-1 and TRBJ2-7, with TRBD1 as a possible D gene (5 bases). Trimming left V 2 bases short and J 3 bases short, with 17 bases between. The germline V gene has CDR1 DFQATT and CDR2 SNEGSKA (reference sequence). The length of the CDR3 is 15 residues. CDR3: CSARLIRGTLYEQYF. In nucleotides, the CDR3 is TGCAGTGCTAGACTTATTAGGGGAACCCTCTACGAGCAGTACTTC.

This clonotype was observed a handful of times. This chain uses TRBV7-2 with TRBJ2-5, with no clear D. Trimming cost V 5 bases and J 5 bases, with 12 bases left between them. CDR3 length equals 13 residues. Germline CDR1 reads SGHTA; CDR2 reads FQGNSA. The CDR3 protein is CASSPGRRETQYF. The DNA for the CDR3 is TGTGCCAGCAGCCCTGGCCGGCGGGAGACCCAGTACTTC.

This clonotype came up a few times. V is TRBV6-4 and J is TRBJ2-1, with D perhaps matching TRBD2 (5 bases). The CDR3 covers 15 residues. Trimming pared 0 bases from V and 4 bases from J, leaving 10 bases between. The V gene's germline CDR1 is MRHNA and CDR2 SNTAGT. DNA of the CDR3: TGTGCCAGCAGTGACTCATGGACTCCGTACAATGAGCAGTTCTTC. Translating it yields CASSDSWTPYNEQFF.

There are a few counts of this clonotype. The CDR3 DNA reads as TGTGCCAGCAGTAAGGGCCTCAGCACAGATACGCAGTATTTT. Translated, it gives CASSKGLSTDTQYF. The V and J genes are TRBV6-2 or TRBV6-3 and TRBJ2-3; the D is unclear. Trimming cost V 5 bases and J 0 bases, with 9 bases left between them. This CDR3 is 14 amino acids long. Looked up from germline, CDR1 is MNHEY and CDR2 is SVGEGT.

Only a few counts were recorded for this clonotype. The chain employs TRBV20-1 and TRBJ2-3; 8 positions match TRBD2. Per germline, CDR1 DFQATT and CDR2 SNEGSKA (reference sequence). With 5 bases clipped from V and 7 bases from J, the junction kept 17 bases outside the gene matches. This CDR3 region has 16 residues. Here the CDR3 DNA reads TGCAGTGCTTATCAAGCGGGAGAGCCCGCATCGTATACGCAGTATTTT. It yields the protein CSAYQAGEPASYTQYF.

The rearrangement uses TRBV2 and TRBJ1-5, with a possible D match to TRBD1 (5 bases). This CDR3 contains 14 residues. Per the germline V gene, CDR1 is SNHLY and CDR2 is FYNNEI. V was shortened by 2 bases and J by 2 bases, with 7 bases between the two germline ends. The CDR3 DNA reads TGTGCCAGCAGTGAACAAGGGGGCAATCAGCCCCAGCATTTT. Amino acid sequence: CASSEQGGNQPQHF.

This rearrangement joins TRBV29-1 to TRBJ1-2, with TRBD1 matching 10 bases. This CDR3 has 11 residues. From germline, CDR1 is SQVTM and CDR2 ANQGSEA. The J segment lost 6 bases and the V segment lost 7 bases, leaving 2 bases of the junction unmatched. CDR3 sequence: CSGGQGDGYTF. CDR3 DNA: TGCAGCGGAGGACAGGGGGATGGCTACACCTTC.

This clonotype was detected only a few times. V and J are TRBV6-2 or TRBV6-3 and TRBJ1-5; no clear D. CDR3 length equals 14 residues. Trimming shortened V by 2 bases and J by 6 bases, and 11 bases separated the two germline ends. Germline CDR1 is MNHEY and CDR2 is SVGEGT. The CDR3 DNA reads TGTGCCAGCAGTTACGGTACCGCGGGTCAGCCCCAGCATTTT. Translated, it gives CASSYGTAGQPQHF.

The gene calls are TRBV7-9 and TRBJ2-7; unclear D gene. V lost 1 base and J lost 3, with 7 bases in between. The CDR3 extends over 13 amino acids. Germline V lookup: CDR1 SEHNR, CDR2 FQNEAQ (reference sequence). The CDR3, as DNA: TGTGCCAGCAGCTTAGGGACCGGCTACGAGCAGTACTTC. Its translation is CASSLGTGYEQYF.

The chain links TRBV4-2 to TRBJ2-5; D ambiguous. Germline-derived CDR1 and CDR2 are LGHNA and YNFKEQ. V was clipped by 1 base and J by 0 bases, with 6 bases between them. CDR3 length equals 14 residues. The CDR3 DNA reads TGTGCCAGCAGCCAAGTCGGAGACCAAGAGACCCAGTACTTC. This sequence encodes CASSQVGDQETQYF.

Only a few counts were recorded for this clonotype. This sequence joins TRBV10-3 and TRBJ1-2, with D possibly TRBD1 on 5 matching bases. V was trimmed by 4 bases and J by 2 bases, leaving 5 bases between them. Germline V CDR1 and CDR2: ENHRY, SYGVKD. The CDR3 is 12 residues long. CDR3: CAISGQNYGYTF. The CDR3 nucleotides read TGTGCCATCAGTGGACAGAACTATGGCTACACCTTC.